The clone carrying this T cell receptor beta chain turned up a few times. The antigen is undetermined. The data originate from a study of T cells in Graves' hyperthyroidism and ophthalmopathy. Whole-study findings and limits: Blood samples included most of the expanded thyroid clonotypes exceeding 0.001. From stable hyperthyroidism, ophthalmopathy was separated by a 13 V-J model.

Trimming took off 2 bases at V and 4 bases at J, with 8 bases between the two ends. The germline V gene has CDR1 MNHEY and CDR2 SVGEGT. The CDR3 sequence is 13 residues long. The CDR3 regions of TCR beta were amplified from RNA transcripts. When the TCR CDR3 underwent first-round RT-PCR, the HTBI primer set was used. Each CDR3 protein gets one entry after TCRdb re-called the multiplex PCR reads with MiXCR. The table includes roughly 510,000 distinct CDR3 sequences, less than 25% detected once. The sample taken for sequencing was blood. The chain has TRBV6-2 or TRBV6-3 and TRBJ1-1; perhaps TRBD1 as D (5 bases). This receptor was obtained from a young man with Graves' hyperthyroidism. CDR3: CASSYRQFTEAFF. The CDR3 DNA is TGTGCCAGCAGTTACCGACAGTTCACTGAAGCTTTCTTT.